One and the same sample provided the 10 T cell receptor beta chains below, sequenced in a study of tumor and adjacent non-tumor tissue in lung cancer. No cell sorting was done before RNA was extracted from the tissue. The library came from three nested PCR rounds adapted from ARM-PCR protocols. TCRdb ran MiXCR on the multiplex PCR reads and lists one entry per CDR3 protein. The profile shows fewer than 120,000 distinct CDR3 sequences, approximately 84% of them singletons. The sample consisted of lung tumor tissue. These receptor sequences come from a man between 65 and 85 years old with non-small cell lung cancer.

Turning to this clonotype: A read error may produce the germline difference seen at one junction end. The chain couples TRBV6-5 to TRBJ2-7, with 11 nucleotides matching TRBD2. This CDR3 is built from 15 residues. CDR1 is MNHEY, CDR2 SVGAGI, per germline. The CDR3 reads CASSHTSGSSCEQHF. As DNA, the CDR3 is TGTGCCAGCAGCCATACTAGCGGGAGCTCCTGCGAGCAGCACTTC.

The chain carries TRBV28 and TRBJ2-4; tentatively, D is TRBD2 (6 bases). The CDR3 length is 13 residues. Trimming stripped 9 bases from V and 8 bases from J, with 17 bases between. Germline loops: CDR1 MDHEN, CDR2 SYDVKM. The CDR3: CASSGSASHIQYF. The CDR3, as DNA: TGTGCCAGTAGCGGTTCGGCCAGTCACATTCAGTACTTC.

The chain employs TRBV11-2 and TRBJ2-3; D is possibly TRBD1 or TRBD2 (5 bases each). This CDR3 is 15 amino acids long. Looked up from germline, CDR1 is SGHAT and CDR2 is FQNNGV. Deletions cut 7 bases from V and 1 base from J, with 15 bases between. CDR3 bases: TGTGCCAGCATCCTAGTGGGGACGGGCACAGATACGCAGTATTTT. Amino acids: CASILVGTGTDTQYF.

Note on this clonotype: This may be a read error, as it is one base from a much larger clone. CDR3 sequence reads: CSARQGLAVKHNEQFF. Written as DNA, the CDR3 is TGCAGTGCTAGACAGGGACTAGCGGTGAAGCACAATGAGCAGTTCTTC. The rearrangement joins TRBV20-1 to TRBJ2-1; 11 bases match TRBD2. CDR3 length: 16 residues. The germline V gene has CDR1 DFQATT and CDR2 SNEGSKA (reference sequence). The V gene end was trimmed by 2 bases and the J gene end by 5 bases; junction bases not matched to a gene: 8.

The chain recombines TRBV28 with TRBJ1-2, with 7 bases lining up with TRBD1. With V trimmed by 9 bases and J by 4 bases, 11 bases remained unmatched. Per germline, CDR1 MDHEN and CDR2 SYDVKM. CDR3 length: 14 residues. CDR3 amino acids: CASRLGTAIYGYTF. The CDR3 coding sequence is TGTGCCAGTAGGCTCGGGACAGCTATCTATGGCTACACCTTC.

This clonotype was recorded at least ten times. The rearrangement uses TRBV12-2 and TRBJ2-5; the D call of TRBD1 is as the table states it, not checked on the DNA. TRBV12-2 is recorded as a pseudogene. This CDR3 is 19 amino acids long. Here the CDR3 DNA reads TGTGCAAGTCGCTTAATGGGCCCGGGACAGGGGGCGAACCAAGAGACCCAGTACTTC. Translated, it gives CASRLMGPGQGANQETQYF.

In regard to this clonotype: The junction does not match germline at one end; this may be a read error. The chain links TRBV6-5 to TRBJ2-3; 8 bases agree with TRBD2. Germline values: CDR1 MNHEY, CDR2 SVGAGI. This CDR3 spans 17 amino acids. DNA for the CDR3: TGTACCAGCTGTTCCTCTTGGGGTAGCGGGACAACAGATACGCAGTATTTT. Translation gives CTSCSSWGSGTTDTQYF.

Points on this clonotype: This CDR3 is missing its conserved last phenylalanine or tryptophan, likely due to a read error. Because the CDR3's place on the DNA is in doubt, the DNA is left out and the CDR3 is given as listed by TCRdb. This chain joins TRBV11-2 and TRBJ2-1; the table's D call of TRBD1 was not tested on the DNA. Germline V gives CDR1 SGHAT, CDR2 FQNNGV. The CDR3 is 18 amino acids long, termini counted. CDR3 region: CARSLHVRDWASYNEHFL.

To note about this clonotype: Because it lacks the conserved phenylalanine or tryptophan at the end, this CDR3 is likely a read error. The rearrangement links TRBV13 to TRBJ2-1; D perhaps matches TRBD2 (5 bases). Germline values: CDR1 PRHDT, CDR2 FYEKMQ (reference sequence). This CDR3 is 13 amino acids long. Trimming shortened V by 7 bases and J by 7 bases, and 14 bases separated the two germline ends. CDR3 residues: CASKSGLNNEQFL. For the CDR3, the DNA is TGTGCCAGCAAATCAGGACTGAATAATGAGCAGTTCTTA.

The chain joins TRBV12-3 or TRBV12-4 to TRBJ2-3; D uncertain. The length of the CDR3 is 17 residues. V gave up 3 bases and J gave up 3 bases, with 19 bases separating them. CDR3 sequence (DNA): TGTGCCAGCAGTTTTGTCATAGGGAACATTGTGACAGATACGCAGTATTTT. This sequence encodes CASSFVIGNIVTDTQYF.